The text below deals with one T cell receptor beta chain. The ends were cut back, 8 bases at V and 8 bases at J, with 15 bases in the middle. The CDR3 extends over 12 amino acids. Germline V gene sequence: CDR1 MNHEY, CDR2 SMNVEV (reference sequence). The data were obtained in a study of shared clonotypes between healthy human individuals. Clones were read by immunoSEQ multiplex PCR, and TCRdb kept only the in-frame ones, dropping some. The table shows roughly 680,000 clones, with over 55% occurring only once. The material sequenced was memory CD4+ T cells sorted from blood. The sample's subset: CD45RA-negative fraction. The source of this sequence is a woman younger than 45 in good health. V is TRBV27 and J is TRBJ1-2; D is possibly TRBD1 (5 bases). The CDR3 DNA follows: TGTGCCAGCTCTCATGGGGGAAGAGGCTACACCTTC. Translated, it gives CASSHGGRGYTF.